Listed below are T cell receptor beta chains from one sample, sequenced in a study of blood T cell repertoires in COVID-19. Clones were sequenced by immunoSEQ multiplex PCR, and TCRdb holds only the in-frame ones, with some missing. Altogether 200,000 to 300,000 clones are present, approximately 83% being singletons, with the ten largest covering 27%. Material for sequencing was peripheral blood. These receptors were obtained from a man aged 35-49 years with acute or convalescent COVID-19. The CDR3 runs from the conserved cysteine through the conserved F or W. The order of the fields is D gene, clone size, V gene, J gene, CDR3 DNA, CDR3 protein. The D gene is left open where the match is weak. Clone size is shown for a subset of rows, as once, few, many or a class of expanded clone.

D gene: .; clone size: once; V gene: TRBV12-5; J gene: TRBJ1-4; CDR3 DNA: TGTGCTAGTGGTCAGGACAGTGGGGCTGAAAAACTGTTTTTT; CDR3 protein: CASGQDSGAEKLFF
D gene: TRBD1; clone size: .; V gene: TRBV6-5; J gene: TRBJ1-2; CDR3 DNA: TGTGCCAGCAGTTACAAACAGGGGGCTATCCTTGGCTACACCTTC; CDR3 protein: CASSYKQGAILGYTF
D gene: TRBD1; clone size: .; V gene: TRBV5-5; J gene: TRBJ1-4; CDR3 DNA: TGTGCCAGCAGCACGGGACAGCTGAGGGAAAAACTGTTTTTT; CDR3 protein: CASSTGQLREKLFF
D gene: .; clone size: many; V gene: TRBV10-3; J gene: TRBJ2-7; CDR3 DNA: TGTGCCATCAGTGAAGGACAGACCCCCTACGAGCAGTACTTC; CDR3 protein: CAISEGQTPYEQYF
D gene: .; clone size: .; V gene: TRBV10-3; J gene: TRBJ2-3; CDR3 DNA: TGTGCCATCAGTGAGTCGAAGACGGGAGTGGCAGATACGCAGTATTTT; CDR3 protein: CAISESKTGVADTQYF
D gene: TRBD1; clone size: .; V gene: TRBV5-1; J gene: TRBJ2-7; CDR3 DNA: TGCGCCAGCAGCTTTCCCGACAGGGGGCTCGACGAGCAGTACTTC; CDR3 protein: CASSFPDRGLDEQYF
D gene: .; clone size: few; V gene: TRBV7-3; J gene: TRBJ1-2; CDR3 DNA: TGTGCCAGCAGCCCAAGTCAGGGGATGCGCAGAGGCTACACCTTC; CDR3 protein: CASSPSQGMRRGYTF
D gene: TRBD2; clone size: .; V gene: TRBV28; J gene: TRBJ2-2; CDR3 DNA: TGTGCCACCCAGACTAGCGGGAGACGGAACACCGGGGAGCTGTTTTTT; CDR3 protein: CATQTSGRRNTGELFF
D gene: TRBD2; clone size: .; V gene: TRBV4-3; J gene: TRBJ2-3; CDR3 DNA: TGCGCCAGCAGCCAAAACCCAGCGGGAACCACAGATACGCAGTATTTT; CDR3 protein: CASSQNPAGTTDTQYF
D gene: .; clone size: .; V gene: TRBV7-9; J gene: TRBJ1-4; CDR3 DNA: TGTGCCAGCAGCCAGCAGGGGCTTGCAACTAATGAAAAACTGTTTTTT; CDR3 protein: CASSQQGLATNEKLFF
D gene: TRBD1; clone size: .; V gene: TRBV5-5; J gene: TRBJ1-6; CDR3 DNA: TGTGCCAGCAGCTCCCGGGACAGGGAATATTCACCCCTCCACTTT; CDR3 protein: CASSSRDREYSPLHF
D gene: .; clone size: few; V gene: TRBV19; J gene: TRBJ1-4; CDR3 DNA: TGTGCCAGTAGTCCTGGGCCGATGGCCTTGAATGAAAAACTGTTTTTT; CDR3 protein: CASSPGPMALNEKLFF
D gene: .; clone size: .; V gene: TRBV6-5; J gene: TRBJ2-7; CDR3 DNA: TGTGCCAGCACAATGAGGGCGGGCCCCTACGAGCAGTACTTC; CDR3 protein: CASTMRAGPYEQYF
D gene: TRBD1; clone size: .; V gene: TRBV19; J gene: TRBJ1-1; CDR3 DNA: TGTGCCAGTAGTGCGCTCGGGACAGGGGTTGACGCTTTCTTT; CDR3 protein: CASSALGTGVDAFF
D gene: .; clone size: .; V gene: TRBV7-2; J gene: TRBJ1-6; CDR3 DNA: TGTGCCAGCAGCTTAGCCCCAGCACGCGGTAATTCACCCCTCCACTTT; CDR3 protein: CASSLAPARGNSPLHF
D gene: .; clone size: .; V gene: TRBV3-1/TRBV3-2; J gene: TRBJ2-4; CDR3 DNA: TGTGCCAGCAGCATACGGGCAGAGAGGGGGGCCAAAAACATTCAGTACTTC; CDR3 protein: CASSIRAERGAKNIQYF
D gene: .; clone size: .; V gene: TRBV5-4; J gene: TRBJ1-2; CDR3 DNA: TGTGCCAGCAGCCTGATAAGAGGGAACTATGGCTACACCTTC; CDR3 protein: CASSLIRGNYGYTF
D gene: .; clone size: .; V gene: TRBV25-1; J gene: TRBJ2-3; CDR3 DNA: TGTGCCAGCAGAGAGGGTGGGGATACGCAGTATTTT; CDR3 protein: CASREGGDTQYF
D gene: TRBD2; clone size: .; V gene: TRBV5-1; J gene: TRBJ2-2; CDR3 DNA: TGCGCCAGCAGCTTGGCCCTGGGCGGGAGGGCTGACACCGGGGAGCTGTTTTTT; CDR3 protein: CASSLALGGRADTGELFF
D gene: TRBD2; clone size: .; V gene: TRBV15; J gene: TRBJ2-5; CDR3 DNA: TGTGCCACCAGCACTAGCGGGAGTCAAGAGACCCAGTACTTC; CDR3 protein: CATSTSGSQETQYF
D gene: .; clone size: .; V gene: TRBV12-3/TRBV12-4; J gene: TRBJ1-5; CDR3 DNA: TGTGCCAGCAGTTCCCCCGGGAATCAGCCCCAGCATTTT; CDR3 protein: CASSSPGNQPQHF
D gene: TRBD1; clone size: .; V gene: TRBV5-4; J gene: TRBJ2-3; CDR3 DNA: TGTGCCAGCAGCGAAACAGGGGCTGGGGGTACGCAGTATTTT; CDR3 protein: CASSETGAGGTQYF
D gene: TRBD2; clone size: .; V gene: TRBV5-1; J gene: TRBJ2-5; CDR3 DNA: TGCGCCAGCAGTTCAGGACTAGCCGGACAAGAGACCCAGTACTTC; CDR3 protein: CASSSGLAGQETQYF
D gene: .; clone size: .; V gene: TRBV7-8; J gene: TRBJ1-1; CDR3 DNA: TGTGCCAGCAGCTTAGAAGGACCTAGCAACACTGAAGCTTTCTTT; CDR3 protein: CASSLEGPSNTEAFF
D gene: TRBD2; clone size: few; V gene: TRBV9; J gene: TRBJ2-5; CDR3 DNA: TGTGCCAGCAGCGTCGGGGGGACCCAAGAGACCCAGTACTTC; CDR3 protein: CASSVGGTQETQYF
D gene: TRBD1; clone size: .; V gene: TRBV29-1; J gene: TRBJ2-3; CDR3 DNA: TGCAGCGTTGAGCCCCCAGGGGGCCCCACAGATACGCAGTATTTT; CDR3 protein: CSVEPPGGPTDTQYF
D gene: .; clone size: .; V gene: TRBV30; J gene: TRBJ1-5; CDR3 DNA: TGTGCCTGGAGTGTAGACTCCGGGGGGCGCGATCAGCCCCAGCATTTT; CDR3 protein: CAWSVDSGGRDQPQHF
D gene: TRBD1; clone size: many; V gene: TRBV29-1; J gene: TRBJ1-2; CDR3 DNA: TGCAGCGTGGGGACAGAATATAACTATGGCTACACCTTC; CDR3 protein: CSVGTEYNYGYTF
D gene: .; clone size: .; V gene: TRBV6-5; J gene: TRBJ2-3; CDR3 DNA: TGTGCCAGCAGGGAGACGGTAGACACGCAGTATTTT; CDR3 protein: CASRETVDTQYF
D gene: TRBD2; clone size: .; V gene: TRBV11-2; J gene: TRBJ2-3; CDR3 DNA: TGTGCCAGCAGTCAAGGGGCGGGAGTTTTCCACGCGCAGTATTTT; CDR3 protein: CASSQGAGVFHAQYF
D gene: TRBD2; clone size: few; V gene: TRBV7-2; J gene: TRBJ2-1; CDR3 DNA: TGTGCCAGCAGCTTAGTCCGCGGGAGCTCCTACAATGAGCAGTTCTTC; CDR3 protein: CASSLVRGSSYNEQFF
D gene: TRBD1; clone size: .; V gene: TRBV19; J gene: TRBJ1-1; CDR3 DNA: TGTGCCAGTAGTACTAAAGGGACAGGCGGCAACACTGAAGCTTTCTTT; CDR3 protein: CASSTKGTGGNTEAFF